This is a list of T cell receptor beta chains from one sample in a study of cytotoxic CD8 clonotypes in ibrutinib-treated CLL. Measured with immunoSEQ multiplex PCR; TCRdb has only the in-frame clones, and not every one. The table has some 100,000 clones, about 50% seen once; the top ten hold around a third. Sample: PBMCs, taken after 24 months of ibrutinib treatment. The origin of the receptors is a human donor with chronic lymphocytic leukemia. Both conserved end residues are part of each CDR3. A D gene is named only where the DNA matches it firmly. Clone size is given for some rows only: seen once, a few or many times, or a class if the clone is expanded.

clone_size: few; d_call: -; j_call: TRBJ2-1; v_call: TRBV6-1; cdr3_aa: CASGGLYNEQFF; cdr3_nt: TGTGCCAGCGGGGGACTTTACAATGAGCAGTTCTTC
clone_size: -; d_call: TRBD2; j_call: TRBJ2-7; v_call: TRBV5-4; cdr3_aa: CASSLGGRGVGEQYF; cdr3_nt: TGTGCCAGCAGCTTGGGGGGTCGGGGGGTAGGCGAGCAGTACTTC
clone_size: few; d_call: -; j_call: TRBJ2-5; v_call: TRBV5-1; cdr3_aa: CASSLEPGALSETQYF; cdr3_nt: TGCGCCAGCAGCTTGGAACCGGGGGCGCTTTCAGAGACCCAGTACTTC
clone_size: -; d_call: TRBD2; j_call: TRBJ2-5; v_call: TRBV9; cdr3_aa: CASSVTSGNQETQYF; cdr3_nt: TGTGCCAGCAGCGTGACTAGCGGGAATCAAGAGACCCAGTACTTC
clone_size: -; d_call: -; j_call: TRBJ2-1; v_call: TRBV7-2; cdr3_aa: CASSPSVLSQFF; cdr3_nt: TGTGCCAGCAGCCCGTCCGTCCTCTCGCAGTTCTTC
clone_size: -; d_call: -; j_call: TRBJ1-1; v_call: TRBV6-5; cdr3_aa: CASTSGQLNTEAFF; cdr3_nt: TGTGCCAGCACCTCGGGACAATTGAACACTGAAGCTTTCTTT
clone_size: -; d_call: -; j_call: TRBJ2-2; v_call: TRBV25-1; cdr3_aa: CASRRQGDTGELFF; cdr3_nt: TGTGCCAGCAGGCGTCAGGGAGACACCGGGGAGCTGTTTTTT
clone_size: few; d_call: -; j_call: TRBJ2-2; v_call: TRBV29-1; cdr3_aa: CSVEGAGLGTGELFF; cdr3_nt: TGCAGCGTTGAAGGAGCAGGGCTGGGGACCGGGGAGCTGTTTTTT
clone_size: -; d_call: -; j_call: TRBJ2-7; v_call: TRBV27; cdr3_aa: CASSFLRTEVQNEQYF; cdr3_nt: TGTGCCAGCAGTTTCCTTCGGACGGAGGTTCAGAACGAGCAGTACTTC
clone_size: -; d_call: -; j_call: TRBJ1-2; v_call: TRBV7-2; cdr3_aa: CASSLERTGNRQF; cdr3_nt: TGTGCCAGCAGCTTAGAAAGGACCGGGAACAGGCAGTTC
clone_size: -; d_call: TRBD1; j_call: TRBJ2-7; v_call: TRBV13; cdr3_aa: CASSTRTGGYEQYF; cdr3_nt: TGTGCCAGCAGCACCAGGACAGGGGGCTACGAGCAGTACTTC
clone_size: -; d_call: -; j_call: TRBJ2-7; v_call: TRBV6-5; cdr3_aa: CASSYDGAGGLSFF; cdr3_nt: TGTGCCAGCAGTTACGATGGGGCAGGAGGGTTGAGCTTCTTC
clone_size: few; d_call: -; j_call: TRBJ2-5; v_call: TRBV30; cdr3_aa: CAWSRLSETQYF; cdr3_nt: TGTGCCTGGAGTCGTCTCTCGGAGACCCAGTACTTC
clone_size: -; d_call: TRBD1; j_call: TRBJ2-3; v_call: TRBV27; cdr3_aa: CASSLLSLGTGLNTQYF; cdr3_nt: TGTGCCAGCAGTTTACTCTCCCTCGGGACAGGGTTGAATACGCAGTATTTT
clone_size: few; d_call: -; j_call: TRBJ1-6; v_call: TRBV7-2; cdr3_aa: CASSLRFSSPLHF; cdr3_nt: TGTGCCAGCAGCTTAAGGTTCAGTTCACCCCTCCACTTT
clone_size: many; d_call: -; j_call: TRBJ1-2; v_call: TRBV5-1; cdr3_aa: CASSLDTGGGGYTF; cdr3_nt: TGCGCCAGCAGCTTGGATACTGGGGGCGGTGGCTACACCTTC
clone_size: -; d_call: -; j_call: TRBJ2-5; v_call: TRBV29-1; cdr3_aa: CSVEFGVMETQYF; cdr3_nt: TGCAGCGTTGAATTCGGAGTTATGGAGACCCAGTACTTC
clone_size: -; d_call: -; j_call: TRBJ1-3; v_call: TRBV9; cdr3_aa: CASSSVGNTIYF; cdr3_nt: TGTGCCAGCAGCTCTGTCGGAAACACCATATATTTT
clone_size: -; d_call: -; j_call: TRBJ1-1; v_call: TRBV5-1; cdr3_aa: CASSSLDRNTEAFF; cdr3_nt: TGCGCCAGCAGCTCCCTCGACAGGAACACTGAAGCTTTCTTT
clone_size: -; d_call: -; j_call: TRBJ2-1; v_call: TRBV27; cdr3_aa: CASSSLPLSNEQFF; cdr3_nt: TGTGCCAGCAGTTCTCTCCCATTGAGCAATGAGCAGTTCTTC
clone_size: -; d_call: -; j_call: TRBJ1-5; v_call: TRBV6-1; cdr3_aa: CASSEVWGALQPQHF; cdr3_nt: TGTGCCAGCAGTGAGGTCTGGGGGGCATTGCAGCCCCAGCATTTT
clone_size: -; d_call: TRBD1; j_call: TRBJ2-6; v_call: TRBV18; cdr3_aa: CASSPGTGMSGANVLTF; cdr3_nt: TGTGCCAGCTCACCAGGGACAGGGATGTCTGGGGCCAACGTCCTGACTTTC
clone_size: -; d_call: TRBD1; j_call: TRBJ1-3; v_call: TRBV7-8; cdr3_aa: CASTTRQGPGNTIYF; cdr3_nt: TGTGCCAGCACCACCCGACAGGGACCTGGAAACACCATATATTTT
clone_size: -; d_call: -; j_call: TRBJ1-2; v_call: TRBV29-1; cdr3_aa: CSVLTSYGYTF; cdr3_nt: TGCAGCGTCCTTACTAGCTATGGCTACACCTTC
clone_size: -; d_call: -; j_call: TRBJ2-3; v_call: TRBV11-1; cdr3_aa: CASRLAASTDTQYF; cdr3_nt: TGTGCCAGCAGGTTAGCAGCAAGCACAGATACGCAGTATTTT
clone_size: -; d_call: TRBD2; j_call: TRBJ2-3; v_call: TRBV5-1; cdr3_aa: CASSLRTSGGADTQYF; cdr3_nt: TGCGCCAGCAGCCTCCGGACTAGCGGGGGTGCAGATACGCAGTATTTT
clone_size: -; d_call: TRBD2; j_call: TRBJ2-7; v_call: TRBV27; cdr3_aa: CASSSRGNYEQYF; cdr3_nt: TGTGCCAGCAGTTCGCGGGGGAACTACGAGCAGTACTTC
clone_size: few; d_call: TRBD1; j_call: TRBJ2-2; v_call: TRBV4-1; cdr3_aa: CASSPRTGEGTGELFF; cdr3_nt: TGCGCCAGCAGCCCCCGGACAGGGGAAGGTACCGGGGAGCTGTTTTTT
clone_size: few; d_call: -; j_call: TRBJ2-5; v_call: TRBV18; cdr3_aa: CASSPGGETQYF; cdr3_nt: TGTGCCAGCTCACCCGGGGGAGAGACCCAGTACTTC
clone_size: -; d_call: -; j_call: TRBJ1-4; v_call: TRBV4-2; cdr3_aa: CASSQDPGLRGEKLFF; cdr3_nt: TGTGCCAGCAGCCAAGATCCGGGACTAAGGGGTGAAAAACTGTTTTTT
clone_size: few; d_call: TRBD2; j_call: TRBJ2-1; v_call: TRBV5-4; cdr3_aa: CASSSAGGQYNEQFF; cdr3_nt: TGTGCCAGCAGCTCCGCGGGGGGGCAGTACAATGAGCAGTTCTTC
clone_size: -; d_call: TRBD1; j_call: TRBJ2-5; v_call: TRBV5-1; cdr3_aa: CASSPQGAQETQYF; cdr3_nt: TGCGCCAGCAGTCCACAGGGGGCCCAAGAGACCCAGTACTTC
clone_size: -; d_call: -; j_call: TRBJ2-2; v_call: TRBV30; cdr3_aa: CAWSVLGTGELFF; cdr3_nt: TGTGCCTGGAGTGTCTTGGGTACCGGGGAGCTGTTTTTT
clone_size: -; d_call: TRBD1; j_call: TRBJ1-1; v_call: TRBV29-1; cdr3_aa: CSVRQGVEAFF; cdr3_nt: TGCAGCGTTCGCCAGGGGGTTGAAGCTTTCTTT
clone_size: -; d_call: TRBD1; j_call: TRBJ2-3; v_call: TRBV25-1; cdr3_aa: CASEQGHTDTQYF; cdr3_nt: TGTGCCAGTGAACAGGGGCACACAGATACGCAGTATTTT
clone_size: -; d_call: TRBD1; j_call: TRBJ1-4; v_call: TRBV6-1; cdr3_aa: CASRTGGREKLFF; cdr3_nt: TGTGCCAGCAGGACAGGGGGCAGGGAAAAACTGTTTTTT
clone_size: -; d_call: -; j_call: TRBJ2-3; v_call: TRBV10-3; cdr3_aa: CAITPSSQGSGDTQYF; cdr3_nt: TGTGCCATCACCCCCTCTTCGCAGGGCTCCGGGGATACGCAGTATTTT
clone_size: -; d_call: -; j_call: TRBJ1-3; v_call: TRBV13; cdr3_aa: CASSLIGPSGNTIYF; cdr3_nt: TGTGCCAGCAGCCTAATAGGCCCCTCTGGAAACACCATATATTTT
clone_size: -; d_call: -; j_call: TRBJ1-3; v_call: TRBV5-1; cdr3_aa: CASSPAGTSGNTIYF; cdr3_nt: TGCGCCAGCAGCCCGGCCGGGACATCTGGAAACACCATATATTTT
clone_size: once; d_call: TRBD1; j_call: TRBJ2-7; v_call: TRBV6-5; cdr3_aa: CASSYSDRGSYEQYF; cdr3_nt: TGTGCCAGCAGTTACTCCGACAGGGGTTCCTACGAGCAGTACTTC
clone_size: -; d_call: -; j_call: TRBJ2-7; v_call: TRBV30; cdr3_aa: CAWSRAEQYEQYF; cdr3_nt: TGTGCCTGGAGTAGGGCAGAACAATACGAGCAGTACTTC
clone_size: few; d_call: -; j_call: TRBJ2-7; v_call: TRBV7-2; cdr3_aa: CASSLGNLPEQYF; cdr3_nt: TGTGCCAGCAGCTTGGGGAACCTGCCCGAGCAGTACTTC
clone_size: -; d_call: -; j_call: TRBJ1-4; v_call: TRBV5-1; cdr3_aa: CASSVYATNEKLFF; cdr3_nt: TGCGCCAGCAGCGTATATGCAACTAATGAAAAACTGTTTTTT
clone_size: -; d_call: -; j_call: TRBJ1-1; v_call: TRBV30; cdr3_aa: CAWKIGEEAFF; cdr3_nt: TGTGCCTGGAAGATCGGGGAGGAGGCTTTCTTT
clone_size: -; d_call: TRBD1; j_call: TRBJ1-5; v_call: TRBV19; cdr3_aa: CASGRRGTGTVGQPQHF; cdr3_nt: TGTGCCAGTGGTAGGAGGGGAACAGGGACAGTTGGTCAGCCCCAGCATTTT
clone_size: -; d_call: TRBD1; j_call: TRBJ2-1; v_call: TRBV29-1; cdr3_aa: CSVDGTGYNEQFF; cdr3_nt: TGCAGCGTTGACGGGACAGGCTACAATGAGCAGTTCTTC
clone_size: -; d_call: TRBD2; j_call: TRBJ2-7; v_call: TRBV29-1; cdr3_aa: CSVEFERGSYEQYF; cdr3_nt: TGCAGCGTTGAATTCGAGCGGGGGTCCTACGAGCAGTACTTC
clone_size: -; d_call: -; j_call: TRBJ2-5; v_call: TRBV21-1; cdr3_aa: CASSNGTYWETQYF; cdr3_nt: TGTGCCAGCAGCAATGGTACCTATTGGGAGACCCAGTACTTC
clone_size: once; d_call: TRBD2; j_call: TRBJ2-1; v_call: TRBV30; cdr3_aa: CACRTRGGASGSYNEQFF; cdr3_nt: TGTGCCTGTCGCACCCGCGGGGGGGCCTCGGGCTCCTACAATGAGCAGTTCTTC
clone_size: -; d_call: -; j_call: TRBJ1-2; v_call: TRBV6-1; cdr3_aa: CASSKQGPNYGYTF; cdr3_nt: TGTGCCAGCAGTAAACAGGGTCCGAACTATGGCTACACCTTC
clone_size: -; d_call: -; j_call: TRBJ1-2; v_call: TRBV30; cdr3_aa: CAWSLGQAGYTF; cdr3_nt: TGTGCCTGGTCTCTGGGACAAGCAGGCTACACCTTC
clone_size: -; d_call: -; j_call: TRBJ1-1; v_call: TRBV6-5; cdr3_aa: CASRDRPKNTEAFF; cdr3_nt: TGTGCCAGCAGGGACCGACCTAAGAACACTGAAGCTTTCTTT
clone_size: -; d_call: TRBD1; j_call: TRBJ2-6; v_call: TRBV7-9; cdr3_aa: CASSRRQGAGGANVLTF; cdr3_nt: TGTGCCAGCAGCCGAAGACAGGGGGCAGGTGGGGCCAACGTCCTGACTTTC
clone_size: -; d_call: TRBD2; j_call: TRBJ2-7; v_call: TRBV13; cdr3_aa: CASSLERLAGYEQYF; cdr3_nt: TGTGCCAGCAGCTTAGAGAGACTAGCGGGGTACGAGCAGTACTTC
clone_size: once; d_call: -; j_call: TRBJ2-3; v_call: TRBV2; cdr3_aa: CASRNNADTQYF; cdr3_nt: TGTGCCAGCAGGAATAATGCAGATACGCAGTATTTT
clone_size: many; d_call: TRBD1; j_call: TRBJ1-1; v_call: TRBV6-1; cdr3_aa: CASSDRDRARDTEAFF; cdr3_nt: TGTGCCAGCAGTGACCGGGACAGGGCGAGAGACACTGAAGCTTTCTTT
clone_size: -; d_call: TRBD2; j_call: TRBJ2-3; v_call: TRBV4-2; cdr3_aa: CASSQRASGGADTQYF; cdr3_nt: TGTGCCAGCAGCCAACGAGCTAGCGGGGGGGCAGATACGCAGTATTTT
clone_size: few; d_call: -; j_call: TRBJ2-1; v_call: TRBV9; cdr3_aa: CASSVRVSSYNEQFF; cdr3_nt: TGTGCCAGCAGCGTTAGGGTGAGCTCCTACAATGAGCAGTTCTTC
clone_size: -; d_call: -; j_call: TRBJ1-1; v_call: TRBV4-2; cdr3_aa: CASSPLGMGANTEAFF; cdr3_nt: TGTGCCAGCAGCCCCTTGGGGATGGGGGCGAACACTGAAGCTTTCTTT